The present TCR beta chain was sequenced within a study of cytomegalovirus exposure and HLA in healthy donors. Study results and caveats: A subsequent analysis found that TCR clusters from the first cohort also tended to co-occur in the 90 to 150 validation repertoires, with 94% of cluster scores above 0.

Germline V gene lookup returns CDR1 SGHAT and CDR2 FQDESV (reference sequence). The J segment lost 7 bases and the V segment lost 3 bases, leaving 1 base of the junction unmatched. The CDR3 length is 14 residues. Produced via immunoSEQ multiplex PCR; TCRdb's table is partial and in-frame only. The sample holds some 250,000 clones; around 91% are singletons and the top ten take 3% to 3.5%. The donors were members of the validation cohort, which comprised 120 subjects and was separate from the first cohort of more than 500 subjects. On this clone itself: Its target is not known.

The chain links TRBV11-1 to TRBJ2-1; 12 bases match TRBD2. The clonotype originates from a woman aged 30 to 39 in good health and CMV-seronegative. Sample: PBMCs. The CDR3 here is CASSLTSGRNEQFF. The CDR3 bases are TGTGCCAGCAGCTTGACTAGCGGGAGAAATGAGCAGTTCTTC.